The rows below give T cell receptor beta chains drawn from one sample of a study of blood T cell repertoires in COVID-19. TCRdb's copy holds only in-frame clones and misses some; the assay was immunoSEQ multiplex PCR. The data show about 200,000 clones, almost 85% seen once. The specimen was peripheral blood. The receptors stem from a human donor with acute or convalescent COVID-19. The donor label of this sample is uncertain. Each CDR3 is given with its conserved first and last residue. D genes are given only for firm matches. For some rows the clone size is stated as once, few or many, or as a class when expanded; others skip it.

V	size	J	D	CDR3	DNA
TRBV24-1	NA	TRBJ1-2	TRBD1	CATSDSDGGQAPNYGYTF	TGTGCCACCAGTGATTCCGACGGTGGACAGGCTCCTAACTATGGCTACACCTTC
TRBV19	NA	TRBJ1-5	TRBD1	CASTPRTQGALQPQHF	TGTGCCAGTACCCCGAGGACACAGGGGGCGCTACAGCCCCAGCATTTT
TRBV11-3	NA	TRBJ2-7	TRBD2	CASSLDRGDSYEQYF	TGTGCCAGCAGCTTAGATCGGGGGGACTCCTACGAGCAGTACTTC
TRBV2	NA	TRBJ2-7	NA	CASSQTGEQYF	TGTGCCAGCAGCCAGACGGGTGAGCAGTACTTC
TRBV11-1	NA	TRBJ2-4	NA	CASSLTETPAKNIQYF	TGTGCCAGCAGCTTGACAGAGACCCCAGCCAAAAACATTCAGTACTTC
TRBV2	NA	TRBJ1-1	TRBD1	CASTGQGAGTEAFF	TGTGCCAGCACGGGACAGGGGGCTGGCACTGAAGCTTTCTTT
TRBV6-6	NA	TRBJ2-7	TRBD2	CASSYSGTSGSGEQYF	TGTGCCAGCAGTTACTCCGGGACTAGCGGGAGTGGGGAGCAGTACTTC
TRBV5-1	NA	TRBJ1-1	TRBD1	CASSSGQGEMNTEAFF	TGCGCCAGCAGCTCAGGACAGGGGGAGATGAACACTGAAGCTTTCTTT
TRBV27	few	TRBJ2-3	TRBD1	CASSLFGTGVTDTQYF	TGTGCCAGCAGTCTATTCGGGACAGGGGTGACAGATACGCAGTATTTT
TRBV9	NA	TRBJ1-2	NA	CASSADGLYGYTF	TGTGCCAGCAGCGCCGACGGACTATATGGCTACACCTTC
TRBV7-3	NA	TRBJ2-6	TRBD1	CASSLTGGGFLPGANVLTF	TGTGCCAGCAGCTTAACAGGGGGCGGTTTCCTACCTGGGGCCAACGTCCTGACTTTC
TRBV5-4	few	TRBJ2-7	TRBD1	CASRGQAAYEQYF	TGTGCCAGCAGAGGACAGGCCGCCTACGAGCAGTACTTC
TRBV7-9	NA	TRBJ2-3	TRBD2	CASSRGLAGADTQYF	TGTGCCAGCAGCCGGGGACTAGCGGGAGCAGATACGCAGTATTTT
TRBV2	NA	TRBJ2-2	NA	CASDITNTGELFF	TGTGCCAGCGACATCACGAACACCGGGGAGCTGTTTTTT
TRBV7-2	few	TRBJ2-7	NA	CASSLGARGSPLEQYF	TGTGCCAGCAGCTTAGGGGCGCGGGGATCCCCCCTCGAGCAGTACTTC
TRBV7-6	few	TRBJ1-1	TRBD1	CASSSSQGLNTEAFF	TGTGCCAGCAGCTCATCACAGGGGCTGAACACTGAAGCTTTCTTT
TRBV9	few	TRBJ1-4	NA	CASSVQGGLGEKLFF	TGTGCCAGCAGCGTTCAGGGAGGACTGGGAGAAAAACTGTTTTTT
TRBV6-5	NA	TRBJ1-2	TRBD1	CASNFRDRTSYGYTF	TGTGCCAGCAATTTCCGGGACAGAACTTCCTATGGCTACACCTTC
TRBV7-3	NA	TRBJ2-7	TRBD1	CASSLTRGRDEQYF	TGTGCCAGCAGCTTAACGAGGGGGCGGGACGAGCAGTACTTC
TRBV5-1	NA	TRBJ2-3	TRBD1	CASSTGQATDTQYF	TGCGCCAGCAGCACCGGACAGGCCACAGATACGCAGTATTTT
TRBV2	NA	TRBJ2-1	TRBD1	CASRGQGWEAYNEQFF	TGTGCCAGCAGGGGACAGGGGTGGGAAGCCTACAATGAGCAGTTCTTC
TRBV11-2	NA	TRBJ2-1	TRBD2	CASSTGLGGYNEQFF	TGTGCCAGCAGCACGGGACTAGGGGGGTACAATGAGCAGTTCTTC
TRBV7-2	few	TRBJ1-1	NA	CASSLTGPAEAFF	TGTGCCAGCAGCTTAACTGGGCCAGCTGAAGCTTTCTTT
TRBV11-1	NA	TRBJ1-2	TRBD1	CASSYDRGDYGYTF	TGTGCCAGCAGCTACGACAGGGGGGACTATGGCTACACCTTC
TRBV15	once	TRBJ1-1	NA	CATSRDRNRMNTEAFF	TGTGCCACCAGCAGAGATCGAAACAGGATGAACACTGAAGCTTTCTTT
TRBV20-1	once	TRBJ2-2	NA	CSARNTGELFF	TGCAGTGCTCGGAACACCGGGGAGCTGTTTTTT
TRBV10-3	NA	TRBJ1-4	NA	CAISDPGVTNEKLFF	TGTGCCATCAGTGACCCGGGGGTCACTAATGAAAAACTGTTTTTT
TRBV27	once	TRBJ1-1	TRBD1	CASRHRGRGLTATEAFF	TGTGCCAGCAGACACAGGGGACGGGGCCTGACTGCCACTGAAGCTTTCTTT
TRBV5-1	NA	TRBJ2-1	NA	CASSVGMVGLHNEQFF	TGCGCCAGCAGCGTCGGGATGGTAGGGCTCCACAATGAGCAGTTCTTC
TRBV9	once	TRBJ1-2	NA	CASSVPGAYGYTF	TGTGCCAGCAGCGTACCAGGGGCCTATGGCTACACCTTC
TRBV7-8	NA	TRBJ2-5	TRBD1	CASSTGQGRETQYF	TGTGCCAGCAGCACCGGACAGGGTCGGGAGACCCAGTACTTC
TRBV6-5	once	TRBJ2-1	TRBD2	CASSSSGGPYNEQFF	TGTGCCAGCAGTTCTAGCGGAGGCCCCTACAATGAGCAGTTCTTC
TRBV30	few	TRBJ2-7	NA	CAWSLAWGFREQYF	TGTGCCTGGAGCCTAGCGTGGGGGTTTAGGGAGCAGTACTTC
TRBV11-2	NA	TRBJ2-7	NA	CASSLDTSSYEQYF	TGTGCCAGCAGCTTGGACACCTCCTCCTACGAGCAGTACTTC
TRBV2	NA	TRBJ2-3	NA	CASSSGADTQYF	TGTGCCAGCAGTTCCGGAGCAGATACGCAGTATTTT
TRBV5-6	NA	TRBJ1-6	NA	CASSNRVSGPLHF	TGTGCCAGCAGCAACCGGGTCTCCGGCCCCCTCCACTTT
TRBV5-5	NA	TRBJ2-7	TRBD1	CASSYAGTGASYEQYF	TGTGCCAGCAGTTACGCCGGGACAGGGGCCTCCTACGAGCAGTACTTC
TRBV6-4	NA	TRBJ1-3	NA	CASSPDRGNTIYF	TGTGCCAGCAGTCCCGACAGAGGAAACACCATATATTTT
TRBV29-1	NA	TRBJ2-2	NA	CSVSGAGTGELFF	TGCAGCGTGTCAGGGGCTGGGACCGGGGAGCTGTTTTTT
TRBV5-4	once	TRBJ2-3	NA	CASSLGGGTDTQYF	TGTGCCAGCAGCTTGGGGGGAGGCACAGATACGCAGTATTTT
TRBV18	NA	TRBJ2-2	TRBD2	CASSPRLSGLAGGYANTGELFF	TGTGCCAGCTCACCACGATTGTCGGGACTAGCGGGAGGATACGCGAACACCGGGGAGCTGTTTTTT
TRBV27	NA	TRBJ1-2	NA	CASSRPGLGADGYTF	TGTGCCAGCAGCCGACCGGGACTAGGGGCGGATGGCTACACCTTC